This record concerns one TCR beta chain sequence. No antigen is known for it. The data were obtained in a study of T cell repertoires in cytomegalovirus infection. The overall study: Recently identified HLA-C-restricted CMV epitopes and well-studied HLA-B-restricted CMV epitopes were used by the study. Matching HLA type, along with CMV infection, was indicated by public TCR beta signatures.

One entry per CDR3 protein results from TCRdb running MiXCR on the reads. There are hundreds of thousands of distinct CDR3 sequences in the sample; around 32% occur only once, and around 15% lies in the top ten. General study findings and limits: Clonotypes of TCR beta that were HLA-C-restricted and CMV-specific dominated the ex vivo response.

CDR3 length: 16 amino acids. In germline, CDR1 is MNHNY, CDR2 SVGAGI (reference sequence). The TCR sequence derives from a human donor in good health (CMV status not recorded). Some clones in this sample may be carry-over from other donors' samples. The chain combines TRBV6-6 with TRBJ2-7; D may be TRBD1 (6 bases). The sample here was cultured CD8+ T cells from PBMCs, taken from culture after CMV antigen stimulation. The CDR3 coding sequence is TGTTCCAGCAGTGATAGGTGGCAGGGGATCCCCTACGAGCAGTACGTC. Protein sequence: CSSSDRWQGIPYEQYV.